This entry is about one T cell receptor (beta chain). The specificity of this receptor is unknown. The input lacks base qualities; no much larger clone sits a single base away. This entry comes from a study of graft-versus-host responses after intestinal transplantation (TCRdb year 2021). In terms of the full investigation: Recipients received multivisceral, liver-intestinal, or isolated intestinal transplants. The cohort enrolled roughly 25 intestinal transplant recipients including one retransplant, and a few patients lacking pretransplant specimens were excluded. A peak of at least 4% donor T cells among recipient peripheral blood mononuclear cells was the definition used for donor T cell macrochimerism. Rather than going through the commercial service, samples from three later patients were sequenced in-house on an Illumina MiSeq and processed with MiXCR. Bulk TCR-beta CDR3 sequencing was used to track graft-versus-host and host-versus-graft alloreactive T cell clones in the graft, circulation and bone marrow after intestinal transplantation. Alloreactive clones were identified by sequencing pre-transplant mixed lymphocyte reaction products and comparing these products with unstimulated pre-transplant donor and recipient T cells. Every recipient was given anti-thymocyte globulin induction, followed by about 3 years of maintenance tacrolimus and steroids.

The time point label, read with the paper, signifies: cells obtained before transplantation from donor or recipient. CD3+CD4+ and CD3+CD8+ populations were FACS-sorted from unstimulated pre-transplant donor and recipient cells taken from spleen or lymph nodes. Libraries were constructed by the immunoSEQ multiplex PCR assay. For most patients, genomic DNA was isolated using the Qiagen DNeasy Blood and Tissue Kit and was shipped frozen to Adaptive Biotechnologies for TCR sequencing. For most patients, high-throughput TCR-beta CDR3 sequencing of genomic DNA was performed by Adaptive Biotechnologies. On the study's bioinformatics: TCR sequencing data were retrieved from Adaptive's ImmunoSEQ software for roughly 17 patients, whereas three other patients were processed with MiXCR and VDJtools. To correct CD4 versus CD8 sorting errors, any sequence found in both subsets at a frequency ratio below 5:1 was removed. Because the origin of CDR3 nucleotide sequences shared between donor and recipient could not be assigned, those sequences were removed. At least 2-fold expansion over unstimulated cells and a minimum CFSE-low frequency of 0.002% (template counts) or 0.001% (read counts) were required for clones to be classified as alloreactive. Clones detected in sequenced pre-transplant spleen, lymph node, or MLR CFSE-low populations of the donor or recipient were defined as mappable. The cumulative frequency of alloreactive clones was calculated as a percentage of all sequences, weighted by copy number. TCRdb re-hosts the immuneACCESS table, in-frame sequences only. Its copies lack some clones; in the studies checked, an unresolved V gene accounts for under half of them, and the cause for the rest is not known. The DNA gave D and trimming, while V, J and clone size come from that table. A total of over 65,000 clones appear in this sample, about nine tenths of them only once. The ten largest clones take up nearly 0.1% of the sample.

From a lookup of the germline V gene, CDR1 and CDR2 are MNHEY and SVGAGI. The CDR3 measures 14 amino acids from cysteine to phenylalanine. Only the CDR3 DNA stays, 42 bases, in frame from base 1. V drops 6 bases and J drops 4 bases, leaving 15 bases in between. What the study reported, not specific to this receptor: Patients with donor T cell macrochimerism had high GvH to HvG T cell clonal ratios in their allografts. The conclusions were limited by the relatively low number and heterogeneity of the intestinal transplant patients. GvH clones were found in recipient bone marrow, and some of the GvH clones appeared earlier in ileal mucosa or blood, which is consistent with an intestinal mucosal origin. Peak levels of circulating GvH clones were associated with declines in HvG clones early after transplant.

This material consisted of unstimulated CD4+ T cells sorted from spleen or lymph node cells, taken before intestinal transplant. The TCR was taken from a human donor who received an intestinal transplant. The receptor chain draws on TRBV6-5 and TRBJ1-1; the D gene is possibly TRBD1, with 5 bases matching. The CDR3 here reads CASSRDFSRTEAFF. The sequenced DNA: TGTGCCAGCAGCAGGGACTTCTCCCGCACTGAAGCTTTCTTT.